This TCR beta chain appears in the sequencing data of a study of blood T cell repertoires in COVID-19. For the study at large: PBMCs, B-cell-depleted T cells, or T cells provided the cDNA or gDNA that made up the material.

Under the authors' procedure: For nucleated cells, counts were estimated from reference gene primer amplification. The protocol was immunoSEQ multiplex PCR, while the TCRdb copy is restricted to in-frame clones and leaves out a portion. The DNA was the basis for D and trimming; V, J and clone size are from that table. The table shows a few hundred thousand clones, with roughly 91% occurring only once. The CDR3 has 13 residues. The V gene's germline CDR1 is SNHLY and CDR2 FYNNEI. Unmatched junction bases numbered 6, after V lost 7 bases and J lost 7 bases. Grouping used clinical history reported by participants in a survey and questionnaire. Recovered Cohort 3 donors showed two negative PCRs, clearance, or symptom resolution.

Material: PBMCs or T cells enriched from blood (not recorded which). The chain carries TRBV2 and TRBJ1-5; TRBD1 matches at 8 bases. This clonotype was sampled from a woman aged 18 to 35 who had recovered from COVID-19. This CDR3 reads CASTPDRAQPQHF. For the CDR3, the DNA is TGTGCCAGCACACCGGACAGGGCACAGCCCCAGCATTTT.